Below, 22 T cell receptor beta chains from the same sample are listed, as sequenced in a study of Graves' ophthalmopathy and Graves' hyperthyroidism. RNA transcripts served as template for amplifying TCR beta CDR3 sequences. A first-round RT-PCR used HTBI primers, followed by a second-round multiplex PCR. TCRdb redid the calling of the multiplex PCR reads with MiXCR, one entry per CDR3 protein. The sample lists hundreds of thousands of distinct CDR3 sequences, roughly two fifths occurring once. The sequenced material came from peripheral blood. The source is an adult man with Graves' ophthalmopathy.

The V gene is TRBV7-1, the J gene TRBJ1-2; D is ambiguous. TRBV7-1 counts as an open reading frame of uncertain function. The V gene lost 2 bases and the J gene lost 2 bases, with 9 bases spanning the gap. This CDR3 contains 14 residues. CDR3 in amino acids: CASSSPKQNYGYTF. In nucleotides, the CDR3 is TGTGCCAGCAGCTCACCGAAACAGAACTATGGCTACACCTTC.

The table lists this clonotype with many counts. This rearrangement joins TRBV5-1 to TRBJ1-1; 8 nucleotides match TRBD1. Germline trimming cut 4 bases from V and 5 bases from J; bases unmatched to any gene: 4. The germline V gene has CDR1 SGHRS and CDR2 YFSETQ. The CDR3 spans 13 residues. The CDR3 sequence is CASSPRQGTEAFF. CDR3 DNA sequence: TGCGCCAGCAGCCCCAGACAGGGGACTGAAGCTTTCTTT.

This clonotype was seen ten or more times. This sequence joins TRBV7-3 and TRBJ1-1; 7 bases line up with TRBD1. V lost 1 base and J lost 0; bases outside the gene matches: 2. Germline lookup yields CDR1 SGHTA and CDR2 FQGTGA. The CDR3 loop spans 15 amino acids. The CDR3 DNA reads TGTGCCAGCAGCTTAAGCACAGGGGTGAACACTGAAGCTTTCTTT. Protein: CASSLSTGVNTEAFF.

The chain employs TRBV7-9 and TRBJ1-5, with a tentative D call TRBD1 (6 bases). The CDR3 runs 17 residues. Germline V gene lookup returns CDR1 SEHNR and CDR2 FQNEAQ (reference sequence). Trimming left V 3 bases short and J 1 base short, with 16 bases between. This chain's CDR3 is CASSLGRLGASNQPQHF. CDR3 nucleotide sequence: TGTGCCAGCAGCTTGGGGAGACTGGGGGCAAGCAATCAGCCCCAGCATTTT.

The CDR3 loop reads CASSFRDGNSPLHF. The CDR3 region has the DNA TGTGCCAGCAGCTTCCGGGACGGAAATTCACCCCTCCACTTT. V usage is TRBV7-9 and J usage is TRBJ1-6, with a weak D call TRBD1 (5 bases). Germline values: CDR1 SEHNR, CDR2 FQNEAQ (reference sequence). V lost 3 bases, J lost 7 bases, and 10 bases lay in between. The CDR3 loop spans 14 amino acids.

The chain joins TRBV5-4 to TRBJ2-7, with D perhaps matching TRBD1 (6 bases). Germline loops: CDR1 SGHNT, CDR2 YYREEE (reference sequence). CDR3 length: 15 amino acids. V was trimmed by 1 base and J by 2 bases, leaving 13 bases between them. CDR3 in amino acids: CASSLFTGITYEQYF. Written as DNA, the CDR3 is TGTGCCAGCAGCTTGTTCACAGGGATCACCTACGAGCAGTACTTC.

J is TRBJ1-1 and V is TRBV7-9, with TRBD1 matching 10 bases. V lost 5 bases and J lost 4; bases outside the gene matches: 4. Looked up from germline, CDR1 is SEHNR and CDR2 is FQNEAQ (reference sequence). The CDR3 extends over 14 amino acids. The CDR3 sequence is CASSKRTGGTEAFF. The CDR3 DNA reads TGTGCCAGCAGCAAAAGGACAGGGGGCACTGAAGCTTTCTTT.

This clonotype appeared a few times. This chain uses TRBV7-9 with TRBJ2-7; the match to TRBD1 covers 7 bases. CDR3 length equals 15 residues. Germline trimming cut 1 base from V and 8 bases from J; bases unmatched to any gene: 11. The germline V gene encodes CDR1 SEHNR and CDR2 FQNEAQ (reference sequence). The CDR3 spells CASSLVVRDSLKQYF. The DNA of the CDR3 is TGTGCCAGCAGCTTAGTTGTTCGGGACAGTCTCAAGCAGTACTTC.

For this clonotype: A much bigger clone sits one base away, suggesting this may be a read error. The chain is built from TRBV19 and TRBJ1-2, with D unclear. This CDR3 is 13 amino acids long. CDR1 is LNHDA and CDR2 is SQIVND in the germline V gene (reference sequence). CDR3 loop: CASSINGNYGYAF. CDR3 nucleotides: TGTGCCAGTAGTATAAACGGGAACTATGGCTACGCCTTC.

The chain is built from TRBV29-1 and TRBJ1-4; a weak D match, TRBD1 (5 bases). CDR1 and CDR2 (germline): SQVTM, ANQGSEA. Trimming removed 8 bases from V and 8 bases from J, with 24 bases in between. CDR3 length: 15 residues. Here the CDR3 DNA reads TGCAGCAGCCAAGGGTCGGGGCCCATCTGGGAAAAACTGTTTTTT. This gives the protein CSSQGSGPIWEKLFF. Based on the CDR3 plus reference TRBV29-1 and TRBJ1-4, the full variable domain is SAVISQKPSRDICQRGTSLTIQCQVDSQVTMMFWYRQQPGQSLTLIATANQGSEATYESGFVIDKFPISRPNLTFSTLTVSNMSPEDSSIYLCSSQGSGPIWEKLFFGSGTQLSVL.

The sample holds many counts of this clonotype. The chain has TRBV29-1 and TRBJ1-1, with 7 bases matching TRBD1. V shed 7 bases and J 4 bases; nucleotides not matched to a gene: 6. The CDR3 runs 12 residues. Germline loops: CDR1 SQVTM, CDR2 ANQGSEA. The DNA of the CDR3 is TGCAGCGCCGGGGCAGGGGGCACTGAAGCTTTCTTT. It specifies CSAGAGGTEAFF. Complete variable domain (other parts from reference TRBV29-1 and TRBJ1-1): SAVISQKPSRDICQRGTSLTIQCQVDSQVTMMFWYRQQPGQSLTLIATANQGSEATYESGFVIDKFPISRPNLTFSTLTVSNMSPEDSSIYLCSAGAGGTEAFFGQGTRLTVV.

Note on this clonotype: With a much larger clone just one base away, this may be a read error. Because it lacks the conserved phenylalanine or tryptophan at the end, this CDR3 is likely a read error. The chain carries TRBV15 and TRBJ2-7, with TRBD2 identical over 12 bases. Germline CDR1 and CDR2: LNHNV and YYDKDF (reference sequence). V was clipped by 4 bases and J by 9 bases; unmatched bases: 10. The CDR3 runs 15 residues. The CDR3 region has the DNA TGTGCCACCAGCACCAGGACTAGCGGGAATACGGTGCAGTACATC. Translation: CATSTRTSGNTVQYI.

A few counts support this clonotype. The J gene is TRBJ2-7, the V gene TRBV20-1; 11 bases are a match to TRBD1. CDR3 length: 12 amino acids. Germline loops: CDR1 DFQATT, CDR2 SNEGSKA (reference sequence). The junction had 4 bases not matched to a gene; V was cut back by 6 bases and J by 6 bases. The CDR3 nucleotides read TGCAGTGCCCCTGGGACAGGGGGCGAGCAGTACTTC. Amino acids: CSAPGTGGEQYF.

There are a few counts of this clonotype. The V and J genes are TRBV10-3 and TRBJ1-4; the D is unclear. From germline, CDR1 is ENHRY and CDR2 SYGVKD. The CDR3 totals 14 residues. V gave up 0 bases and J gave up 7 bases, with 9 bases separating them. CDR3 protein: CAISESVGPEKLFF. CDR3 DNA: TGTGCCATCAGTGAGTCGGTAGGGCCTGAAAAACTGTTTTTT.

This chain connects TRBV7-2 to TRBJ2-7; TRBD2 matches at 8 bases. The CDR3 totals 15 residues. J was trimmed by 4 bases and V by 4 bases; bases with no gene match: 9. Germline CDR1 SGHTA, CDR2 FQGNSA. DNA for the CDR3: TGTGCCAGCAGCTCCAGAGCGGTAGCGGGGTACGAGCAGTACTTC. Protein sequence: CASSSRAVAGYEQYF.

The V and J genes are TRBV2 and TRBJ2-7, with 9 bases identical to TRBD2. CDR3 length: 15 amino acids. Trimming at V came to 5 bases and at J to 1 base, leaving 6 bases not matched to a gene. Germline CDR1 is SNHLY and CDR2 is FYNNEI. CDR3 sequence: CASSPAGGRSYEQYF. In DNA, the CDR3 is TGTGCCAGCAGTCCAGCGGGAGGTCGGTCCTACGAGCAGTACTTC.

With regard to this clonotype: This may arise from a read error, as a much more abundant clone is one base away. The rearrangement joins TRBV25-1 to TRBJ2-7; TRBD2 matches 12 bases. In germline, CDR1 is MGHDK, CDR2 SYGVNS. CDR3 size: 15 residues. CDR3 nucleotides: TGTGCCAGCAGTTTATGGACTAGCGGGGTCTACGAGCGGTACTTC. Its protein product is CASSLWTSGVYERYF.

This chain connects TRBV7-8 to TRBJ1-2; 8 positions agree with TRBD1. The CDR3 runs to 15 residues. Per germline, CDR1 SGHVS and CDR2 FQNEAQ. The J segment lost 4 bases and the V segment lost 6 bases, leaving 10 bases of the junction unmatched. CDR3 sequence: CASSLTGGEVYGYTF. The CDR3 nucleotides are TGTGCCAGCAGTCTTACAGGGGGTGAAGTCTATGGCTACACCTTC.

Ten or more counts support this clonotype. The chain combines TRBV2 with TRBJ1-6; no reliable D call. This CDR3 has 15 amino acids. Looked up from germline, CDR1 is SNHLY and CDR2 is FYNNEI. The germline V and J ends were trimmed by 6 bases and 0 bases, with 9 bases remaining between them. The CDR3 protein is CASRKESSYNSPLHF. CDR3 coding DNA: TGTGCCAGCAGGAAGGAGAGCTCCTATAATTCACCCCTCCACTTT. Drawing the rest from reference TRBV2 and TRBJ1-6, the complete variable domain is EPEVTQTPSHQVTQMGQEVILRCVPISNHLYFYWYRQILGQKVEFLVSFYNNEISEKSEIFDDQFSVERPDGSNFTLKIRSTKLEDSAMYFCASRKESSYNSPLHFGNGTRLTVT.

This clonotype was picked up many times. This sequence joins TRBV9 and TRBJ1-4; 10 bases match TRBD1. CDR3 length: 15 residues. Germline lookup yields CDR1 SGDLS and CDR2 YYNGEE. V gave up 4 bases and J gave up 6 bases; unmatched junction bases: 6. CDR3 sequence: CASSNRGQGHEKLFF. Here the CDR3 DNA reads TGTGCCAGCAGCAATAGGGGACAGGGGCATGAAAAACTGTTTTTT.

This clonotype was seen a single time. The J gene is TRBJ2-7, the V gene TRBV15; 9 bases line up with TRBD1. This CDR3 spans 17 amino acids. V lost 3 bases to trimming and J lost 5 bases; unmatched junction nucleotides: 14. Germline CDR1 is LNHNV and CDR2 is YYDKDF (reference sequence). For the CDR3, the DNA is TGTGCCACCAGCAGCTCACCCTCCGGGACAGGGCGGCACGAGCAGTACTTC. It is translated as CATSSSPSGTGRHEQYF.

A word on this clonotype: A much bigger clone sits one base away, suggesting this may be a read error. As DNA, the CDR3 is TGTGCCACCAGGGGTGAAGCTTCCTTT. Amino acids: CATRGEASF. The chain has TRBV7-9 and TRBJ1-1, with a tentative D call TRBD1 (6 bases). The CDR3 extends over 9 amino acids. Germline V CDR1 and CDR2: SEHNR, FQNEAQ (reference sequence). The full variable domain, with the rest looked up from reference TRBV7-9 and TRBJ1-1, is DTGVSQNPRHKITKRGQNVTFRCDPISEHNRLYWYRQTLGQGPEFLTYFQNEAQLEKSRLLSDRFSAERPKGSFSTLEIQRTEQGDSAMYLCATRGEASFGQGTRLTVV.